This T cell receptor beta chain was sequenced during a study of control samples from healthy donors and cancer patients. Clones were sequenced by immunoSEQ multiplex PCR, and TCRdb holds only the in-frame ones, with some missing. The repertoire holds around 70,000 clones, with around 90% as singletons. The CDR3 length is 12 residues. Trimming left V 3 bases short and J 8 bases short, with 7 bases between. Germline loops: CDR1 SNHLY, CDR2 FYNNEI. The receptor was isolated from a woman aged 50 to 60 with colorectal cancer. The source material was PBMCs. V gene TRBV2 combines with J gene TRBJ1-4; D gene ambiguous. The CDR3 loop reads CASSDYGEKLFF. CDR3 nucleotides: TGTGCCAGCAGTGATTATGGGGAAAAACTGTTTTTT.